The 24 T cell receptor beta chains below all came from one sample that was sequenced in a study of regulatory T cells in long-lasting Graves disease. Library construction for TCR beta used iRepertoire HTBI primers and Arm-PCR of CDR3 regions. TCRdb re-called the multiplex PCR reads with MiXCR, one entry per CDR3 protein. This sample has about 470,000 distinct CDR3 sequences, with under 25% found just once. This sample's time point: persistent/refractory GD, antithyroid drugs over 5 years with positive TRAb. Scientists built the TCR library using RNA that was extracted from PBMCs. The source was peripheral blood mononuclear cells (PBMCs), collected when the disease was refractory, from a patient treated with antithyroid drugs. The receptors derive from a female donor with Graves disease.

The J gene is TRBJ1-2, the V gene TRBV5-5; 8 bases line up with TRBD1. The germline gives CDR1 SGHKS, CDR2 YYEKEE (reference sequence). The ends lost 0 bases at V and 8 bases at J; junction bases unmatched: 6. This CDR3 region has 14 residues. CDR3 sequence (DNA): TGTGCCAGCAGCTTGGACAGGGGGATAGAAGGCTACACCTTC. It encodes CASSLDRGIEGYTF.

The J gene is TRBJ1-1, the V gene TRBV5-1; 9 nucleotides agree with TRBD1. CDR3 length: 14 amino acids. Trimming took 4 bases from V and 5 from J; bases not matched to a gene: 6. From germline, CDR1 is SGHRS and CDR2 YFSETQ. The CDR3 coding sequence is TGCGCCAGCAGCCGGTGGACAGGGGATACTGAAGCTTTCTTT. Translation: CASSRWTGDTEAFF.

The sample holds many counts of this clonotype. This chain connects TRBV12-3 or TRBV12-4 to TRBJ2-2; 7 positions match TRBD1. The CDR3 sequence is 15 residues long. V dropped 3 bases and J dropped 6; count of bases not matched to a gene: 7. The DNA of the CDR3 is TGTGCCAGCAGTTTCGGGACAGCTTTTCCCGGGGAGCTGTTTTTT. Translated, it gives CASSFGTAFPGELFF.

In this sample, this clonotype turned up many times. The J gene is TRBJ2-7, the V gene TRBV11-2, with D unclear. The CDR3 consists of 10 residues. V was pared by 8 bases and J by 1 base, with 3 bases between. CDR1 SGHAT and CDR2 FQNNGV come from the germline V gene. The CDR3 DNA reads as TGTGCCAGCGCTTCCTACGAGCAGTACTTC. Protein: CASASYEQYF.

The chain links TRBV28 to TRBJ2-3; TRBD1 agrees at 7 bases. Unmatched junction bases numbered 11, after V lost 7 bases and J lost 4 bases. Germline lookup yields CDR1 MDHEN and CDR2 SYDVKM. The CDR3 extends over 15 amino acids. The CDR3 spells CASNSHRGSSDTQYF. DNA for the CDR3: TGTGCCAGCAACTCTCACAGGGGCTCCTCAGATACGCAGTATTTT.

This chain links TRBV7-9 with TRBJ2-7, with 7 bases matching TRBD1. CDR3 length: 12 residues. With 5 bases clipped from V and 7 bases from J, the junction kept 5 bases outside the gene matches. Germline values: CDR1 SEHNR, CDR2 FQNEAQ (reference sequence). The CDR3 nucleotides read TGTGCCAGCAGCATGACAGGGCCTGAGCAGTACTTC. Translating gives CASSMTGPEQYF.

This clonotype was detected only a few times. The rearrangement joins TRBV19 to TRBJ1-1, with 9 bases identical to TRBD1. The CDR3 runs to 14 residues. V lost 7 bases to trimming and J lost 7 bases; unmatched junction nucleotides: 10. The germline CDR1 and CDR2 sequences are LNHDA and SQIVND (reference sequence). CDR3 in DNA: TGTGCCAGTACGCCCCGGGACAGGGAGGGTGAAGCTTTCTTT. This codes for CASTPRDREGEAFF.

The V and J genes are TRBV30 and TRBJ1-2; perhaps TRBD1 as D (5 bases). The germline gives CDR1 GTSNPN, CDR2 SVGIG (reference sequence). Trimming cost V 2 bases and J 5 bases, with 15 bases left between them. CDR3 length: 14 amino acids. CDR3 sequence (DNA): TGTGCCTGGAGTAAGGTACAGGCTTCATATGGCTACACCTTC. Protein sequence: CAWSKVQASYGYTF.

This clonotype was counted ten times or more. V and J are TRBV11-2 and TRBJ2-5; D remains ambiguous. CDR1 is SGHAT and CDR2 is FQNNGV in the germline V gene. CDR3 length: 14 amino acids. Trimming removed 2 bases from V and 5 bases from J, with 12 bases in between. CDR3 DNA sequence: TGTGCCAGCAGCTTATCCGGTTTGGGGGAGACCCAGTACTTC. Its protein product is CASSLSGLGETQYF.

This clonotype was observed many times. The chain links TRBV12-5 to TRBJ1-1; TRBD1 agrees at 8 bases. In germline, CDR1 is LGHNT, CDR2 FRNRAP. Trimming at V came to 3 bases and at J to 10 bases, leaving 10 bases not matched to a gene. The CDR3 covers 14 residues. The CDR3 reads CASGLKPGQGAAFF. The DNA of the CDR3 is TGTGCTAGTGGTTTAAAGCCAGGACAGGGCGCAGCTTTCTTT.

The chain recombines TRBV19 with TRBJ1-5, with D unclear. Between the trimmed V and J ends, which lost 2 bases and 4 bases, there was a span of 12 bases. Germline CDR1 and CDR2: LNHDA and SQIVND (reference sequence). The CDR3 sequence is 15 residues long. The CDR3 nucleotides are TGTGCCAGTAGTATATTGCTCCGGGGAAATCAGCCCCAGCATTTT. Translated, it gives CASSILLRGNQPQHF.

Here the CDR3 reads CASSSGGFNTDTQYF. CDR3 DNA sequence: TGTGCCAGCAGCTCGGGGGGCTTTAACACAGATACGCAGTATTTT. The chain couples TRBV7-2 to TRBJ2-3; the D gene is possibly TRBD2 (7 bases). The CDR3 spans 15 residues. V lost 4 bases and J lost 2, with 13 bases in between. The germline gives CDR1 SGHTA, CDR2 FQGNSA.

The chain couples TRBV18 to TRBJ1-1; D uncertain. In germline, CDR1 is KGHSH, CDR2 LQKENI. There are 14 residues in the CDR3. Trimming cost V 0 bases and J 4 bases, with 9 bases left between them. The CDR3 loop is CASSPPTVSTEAFF. The DNA for the CDR3 is TGTGCCAGCTCACCACCAACGGTATCCACTGAAGCTTTCTTT.

This clonotype has a count of ten or more. The J gene is TRBJ1-1, the V gene TRBV2, with unresolved D. This CDR3 region has 13 residues. Germline-derived CDR1 and CDR2 are SNHLY and FYNNEI. V was pared by 2 bases and J by 0 bases, with 4 bases between. The CDR3 reads CASSETMNTEAFF. CDR3 DNA sequence: TGTGCCAGCAGTGAAACAATGAACACTGAAGCTTTCTTT.

This clonotype showed up just a few times. V usage is TRBV20-1 and J usage is TRBJ2-1; TRBD2 matches 12 bases. This CDR3 has 14 residues. After removal of 5 bases from V and 3 bases from J, the junction contained 2 bases not matched to a gene. Germline values: CDR1 DFQATT, CDR2 SNEGSKA (reference sequence). The CDR3 loop reads CSARTSGNYNEQFF. DNA for the CDR3: TGCAGTGCTCGGACTAGCGGGAACTACAATGAGCAGTTCTTC.

This clonotype was counted ten times or more. The chain uses TRBV20-1 and TRBJ2-5; D gene uncertain. The V gene's germline CDR1 is DFQATT and CDR2 SNEGSKA (reference sequence). The CDR3 runs 12 residues. The V end lost 3 bases, the J end lost 0 bases, and 5 bases lay between the germline ends. CDR3 coding DNA: TGCAGTGCTAGGGACGACCAAGAGACCCAGTACTTC. It is translated as CSARDDQETQYF.

A word on this clonotype: A much bigger clone sits one base away, suggesting this may be a read error. The chain employs TRBV6-1 and TRBJ2-5, with 12 bases that match TRBD2. V gave up 10 bases and J gave up 4 bases; unmatched junction bases: 10. CDR1 is MNHNS, CDR2 SASEGT, per germline. The CDR3 extends over 15 amino acids. Here the CDR3 DNA reads TGTGCCACCAGCCCAGGGACTAGCGGGTTAGAGACCCAGTACTTC. This encodes CATSPGTSGLETQYF.

This clonotype was observed a few times. V gene TRBV11-2 combines with J gene TRBJ1-2; weak D call: TRBD1 (5 bases). CDR1 and CDR2 from the germline V gene are SGHAT and FQNNGV. The V gene lost 5 bases and the J gene lost 3 bases, with 19 bases spanning the gap. The CDR3 contains 16 residues. The CDR3 sequence is CASSLSSGTSYYGYTF. Here the CDR3 DNA reads TGTGCCAGCAGCCTTTCGAGCGGGACGTCATACTATGGCTACACCTTC. The whole variable domain, filled in from reference TRBV11-2 and TRBJ1-2, reads EAGVAQSPRYKIIEKRQSVAFWCNPISGHATLYWYQQILGQGPKLLIQFQNNGVVDDSQLPKDRFSAERLKGVDSTLKIQPAKLEDSAVYLCASSLSSGTSYYGYTFGSGTRLTVV.

This clonotype appeared many times. Here the CDR3 reads CASSLVPMGNIQYF. CDR3 nucleotides: TGTGCCAGCAGTTTGGTCCCTATGGGTAACATTCAGTACTTC. The chain couples TRBV27 to TRBJ2-4; D uncertain. The germline CDR1 and CDR2 sequences are MNHEY and SMNVEV (reference sequence). The CDR3 is 14 amino acids. V was clipped by 3 bases and J by 7 bases, with 13 bases between them.

Here the CDR3 DNA reads TGCGCCAGCAGCGGGACTAGCGGGTTCAACACCGGGGAGCTGTTTTTT. Translation: CASSGTSGFNTGELFF. This chain connects TRBV5-1 to TRBJ2-2; 12 bases match TRBD2. V lost 4 bases, J lost 2 bases, and 3 bases stayed unmatched. The CDR3 is 16 amino acids. Per germline, CDR1 SGHRS and CDR2 YFSETQ.

The rearrangement joins TRBV10-3 to TRBJ1-2; D not resolved. From germline, CDR1 is ENHRY and CDR2 SYGVKD. V dropped 0 bases and J dropped 7 bases, with 6 bases sitting between them. The CDR3 covers 12 residues. CDR3 in amino acids: CAISESPFGYTF. DNA for the CDR3: TGTGCCATCAGTGAGTCGCCATTTGGCTACACCTTC.

This clonotype was found many times. This CDR3 reads CASSLGGQLNQPQHF. DNA of the CDR3: TGTGCCAGCAGTTTAGGGGGACAGCTCAATCAGCCCCAGCATTTT. The gene calls are TRBV12-3 or TRBV12-4 and TRBJ1-5; 7 bases align to TRBD1. This CDR3 is built from 15 residues. J gave up 3 bases and V 1 base, and 3 bases lay outside the gene matches.

To note about this clonotype: A much larger clonotype is one base distant, so this may be a read error. The chain recombines TRBV28 with TRBJ1-4; the match to TRBD1 covers 10 bases. The germline CDR1 and CDR2 sequences are MDHEN and SYDVKM. The CDR3 extends over 15 amino acids. CDR3 nucleotides: TGTACCAGCAGTCATCGGACAGGGGGAAAGGAAAAACTGTTTTTT. This gives the protein CTSSHRTGGKEKLFF.

The gene calls are TRBV5-6 and TRBJ1-1; a possible D gene is TRBD1 (6 bases). V dropped 3 bases and J dropped 0 bases, with 24 bases sitting between them. This CDR3 is 19 amino acids long. The germline V gene encodes CDR1 SGHDT and CDR2 YYEEEE. The CDR3 reads CASSSTGFPGKIMNTEAFF. The CDR3 DNA sequence: TGTGCCAGCAGCTCTACAGGGTTCCCCGGCAAAATAATGAACACTGAAGCTTTCTTT.